These 5 T cell receptor beta chains were sequenced from one sample in a study of blood T cell repertoires in COVID-19. Sequencing was performed with immunoSEQ multiplex PCR; in TCRdb, only in-frame clones are kept and a portion is missing. This table holds 230,000 or so clones, more than 65% found once. Input material: peripheral blood. Receptors originate from a man aged 40-50 years who had recovered from COVID-19.

The V and J genes are TRBV10-2 and TRBJ2-7; TRBD2 matches at 10 bases. Germline V gene sequence: CDR1 WSHSY, CDR2 SAAADI. Germline trimming cut 6 bases from V and 2 bases from J; bases unmatched to any gene: 7. The CDR3 is 15 residues long. The chain's CDR3 is CASREAGGPTYEQYF. CDR3 coding DNA: TGCGCCAGCAGGGAAGCGGGGGGGCCTACCTACGAGCAGTACTTC.

CDR3 sequence (DNA): TGTGCCAGCAGTTACTCGACTAGCGGGGGGGCGAACACCGGGGAGCTGTTTTTT. Protein: CASSYSTSGGANTGELFF. This chain links TRBV6-2 or TRBV6-3 with TRBJ2-2, with 14 bases aligning to TRBD2. Trimming cost V 0 bases and J 0 bases; bases outside gene matches: 0. The length of the CDR3 is 18 residues. Germline V gene lookup returns CDR1 MNHEY and CDR2 SVGEGT.

This chain connects TRBV15 to TRBJ2-5, with a weak D call TRBD1 (5 bases). V was cut by 3 bases and J by 1 base, with 9 bases left in between. The length of the CDR3 is 14 residues. Germline V CDR1 and CDR2: LNHNV, YYDKDF (reference sequence). CDR3 sequence reads: CATSRDTVQETQYF. The CDR3 DNA reads TGTGCCACCAGCAGGGACACAGTCCAAGAGACCCAGTACTTC.

About this clone itself: Compared with germline, one end of the junction differs, possibly owing to a read error. The CDR3: CASSLGENTEAFF. The DNA for the CDR3 is TGTGCTAGCAGCTTAGGAGAAAACACTGAAGCTTTCTTT. The chain joins TRBV7-7 to TRBJ1-1; D call uncertain. CDR3 length: 13 amino acids. Germline assignment: CDR1 SSHAT and CDR2 FNYEAQ (reference sequence).

This clone occurred once. The chain has TRBV2 and TRBJ2-2; D gene unclear. The CDR3 has 12 amino acids. Germline V gene sequence: CDR1 SNHLY, CDR2 FYNNEI. The ends were cut back, 6 bases at V and 3 bases at J, with 5 bases in the middle. The CDR3: CASSLDTGELFF. The CDR3, as DNA: TGTGCCAGCAGCTTAGACACCGGGGAGCTGTTTTTT.